This TCR beta chain was obtained from a study of blood T cell repertoires in COVID-19. At the level of the study: Acute and convalescent COVID-19 samples came from the United States, Italy and Spain. T cells, B-cell-depleted T cells, or PBMCs supplied cDNA or gDNA.

J gave up 2 bases and V 4 bases, and 4 bases lay outside the gene matches. Germline CDR1 SGHRS, CDR2 YFSETQ. This CDR3 contains 15 residues. Per the original data handling: From reference gene primer amplification, estimates of nucleated cell counts were derived. The table came from immunoSEQ multiplex PCR; TCRdb's copy has only in-frame clones and leaves some out. V and J calls and clone size are as listed in that table; D and trimming were resolved from the DNA. Among approximately 170,000 clones listed, under 90% were seen once. This clonotype was sampled from a woman of 80 years or more with acute or convalescent COVID-19. This sequence joins TRBV5-1 and TRBJ2-3; 10 nucleotides agree with TRBD2. Sequencing used peripheral blood. The CDR3 sequence: CASSGGLAITDTQYF. The CDR3 bases are TGCGCCAGCAGCGGGGGACTAGCGATCACAGATACGCAGTATTTT.